The text below deals with one T cell receptor (beta chain). The antigen is undetermined. The sample is drawn from a study of cytomegalovirus exposure and HLA in healthy donors. Both 60 Vbeta primers and 13 Jbeta primers went into the PCR. Libraries were prepared by immunoSEQ multiplex PCR; TCRdb keeps only in-frame clonotypes and omits some of them. This table has more than 150,000 clones, around 78% appearing once. Study-wide results and limits: It was confirmed in vitro that a few of the CMV-associated chains were specific for CMV antigens. The investigators catalogued 164 TCR beta chains as cytomegalovirus-associated.

The source of this sequence is a young man in good health and CMV-seronegative. Source material: PBMCs.

This CDR3 is CASSQAVVRGGNEQFF. In nucleotides, the CDR3 is TGTGCCAGCAGCCAGGCCGTCGTGCGAGGGGGCAATGAGCAGTTCTTC. The chain employs TRBV4-2 and TRBJ2-1; TRBD1 is a possible D gene (6 bases). V was cut by 3 bases and J by 6 bases, with 18 bases left in between. The CDR3 has 16 amino acids. Germline lookup yields CDR1 LGHNA and CDR2 YNFKEQ.